The 17 T cell receptor beta chains listed next were all sequenced from one sample in a study of neurological immune-mediated disorders. Time point noted: longitudinal time-point 3. TCRdb recomputed calls from the 5' RACE reads with MiXCR, one row per CDR3 protein. Of tens of thousands of distinct CDR3 sequences in the sample, roughly 8% are singletons; the top ten hold 1.5% to 2%. The sequenced sample consisted of PBMCs. The receptors were sampled from a woman between 40 and 55 years old in good health.

This clonotype was recorded many times. V and J are TRBV27 and TRBJ2-5; D might be TRBD1 or TRBD2, each matching 7 bases. Trimming removed 10 bases from V and 5 bases from J, with 20 bases in between. In germline, CDR1 is MNHEY, CDR2 SMNVEV (reference sequence). The CDR3 loop spans 14 amino acids. The CDR3 coding sequence is TGTGCCATCGGAAAAACAGGGGAGGGGGAGACCCAGTACTTC. This sequence encodes CAIGKTGEGETQYF.

This clonotype was recorded many times. The chain is built from TRBV5-1 and TRBJ2-7; TRBD2 agrees at 9 bases. Germline V gene data show CDR1 as SGHRS and CDR2 as YFSETQ. CDR3 length: 13 amino acids. V gave up 4 bases and J gave up 12 bases; unmatched junction bases: 11. CDR3 sequence: CASSLSSGEPVYF. In nucleotides, the CDR3 is TGCGCCAGCAGCCTGTCTAGCGGGGAGCCTGTGTACTTC.

This clonotype was recorded many times. The chain combines TRBV7-2 with TRBJ2-7, with 13 bases aligning to TRBD2. CDR3 size: 14 residues. Germline-derived CDR1 and CDR2 are SGHTA and FQGNSA. J was trimmed by 3 bases and V by 6 bases; bases with no gene match: 2. In DNA form, the CDR3 reads TGTGCCAGCAGACTAGCGGGGGGGCTCTACGAGCAGTACTTC. Translation gives CASRLAGGLYEQYF.

This clonotype has ten or more counts. The chain couples TRBV7-2 to TRBJ2-7; TRBD1 aligns across 8 bases. Losses at the gene ends were 5 bases for V and 6 bases for J; bases not matched to a gene: 9. The CDR3 runs to 14 residues. Germline loops: CDR1 SGHTA, CDR2 FQGNSA. CDR3 sequence: CASSPGTGTTEQYF. Here the CDR3 DNA reads TGTGCCAGCAGCCCCGGGACAGGTACCACCGAGCAGTACTTC.

Worth noting for this clonotype: This may be a read error, as it is one base from a much larger clone. The CDR3 DNA sequence: TGTGCCAGCAGGACACAGGGGTCCTACGATCAGTACTTC. Encoded protein: CASRTQGSYDQYF. The gene calls are TRBV5-5 and TRBJ2-7, with 7 nucleotides matching TRBD1. This CDR3 contains 13 residues. Per germline, CDR1 SGHKS and CDR2 YYEKEE (reference sequence).

This clonotype was detected ten times or more. The chain is built from TRBV12-3 or TRBV12-4 and TRBJ2-1; weak D call: TRBD1 (6 bases). V lost 5 bases and J lost 10, with 15 bases in between. The CDR3 totals 13 residues. The CDR3 loop is CASSPLTGWEQFF. Here the CDR3 DNA reads TGTGCCAGCAGTCCGCTGACAGGTTGGGAGCAGTTCTTC.

This clonotype came up many times. The V gene is TRBV12-3 or TRBV12-4, the J gene TRBJ1-1, with 7 bases aligning to TRBD1. The V gene end was trimmed by 4 bases and the J gene end by 4 bases; junction bases not matched to a gene: 3. The CDR3 totals 13 residues. The CDR3 loop is CASSYGTATEAFF. The CDR3 bases are TGTGCCAGCAGTTATGGGACAGCCACTGAAGCTTTCTTT.

This clonotype occurred many times. The DNA of the CDR3 is TGCGCCAGCAGCTTGGCCTTGACAGACGCCGGGGAGCTGTTTTTT. It codes for CASSLALTDAGELFF. The chain employs TRBV5-1 and TRBJ2-2; TRBD1 is a possible D gene (5 bases). Trimming pared 0 bases from V and 6 bases from J, leaving 12 bases between. This CDR3 comprises 15 residues. Germline CDR1 SGHRS, CDR2 YFSETQ.

In its sample, this clonotype was seen many times. V usage is TRBV7-9 and J usage is TRBJ1-1; 7 bases line up with TRBD1. Germline CDR1 SEHNR, CDR2 FQNEAQ (reference sequence). This CDR3 is built from 15 residues. The junction had 6 bases not matched to a gene; V was cut back by 4 bases and J by 1 base. The CDR3 DNA is TGTGCCAGCAGCTCGAAGGGGGCGTGGAACACTGAAGCTTTCTTT. Translating it yields CASSSKGAWNTEAFF.

This clonotype was observed at least ten times. The CDR3 spells CSASPGGRGYQETQYF. For the CDR3, the DNA is TGCAGTGCCAGTCCCGGGGGACGGGGGTACCAAGAGACCCAGTACTTC. This chain uses TRBV20-1 with TRBJ2-5; D might be TRBD2 (6 bases). Trimming cost V 6 bases and J 0 bases, with 20 bases left between them. The CDR3 has 16 amino acids. Germline CDR1 reads DFQATT; CDR2 reads SNEGSKA (reference sequence).

This clonotype occurred many times. The rearrangement uses TRBV12-3 or TRBV12-4 and TRBJ1-5; D gene ambiguous. Trimming took off 3 bases at V and 3 bases at J, with 9 bases between the two ends. This CDR3 region has 14 residues. The CDR3 DNA is TGTGCCAGCAGTTTTGGATCGAACAATCAGCCCCAGCATTTT. Protein product: CASSFGSNNQPQHF.

There are many counts of this clonotype. V gene TRBV6-5 combines with J gene TRBJ1-2; a possible D gene is TRBD1 (5 bases). Trimming removed 1 base at V and 2 bases at J, with 11 bases between. Per the germline V gene, CDR1 is MNHEY and CDR2 is SVGAGI. The CDR3 has 15 residues. The CDR3 sequence is CASSYLGPLNYGYTF. The CDR3, as DNA: TGTGCCAGCAGTTACTTGGGGCCCCTCAACTATGGCTACACCTTC.

This clonotype was recorded many times. V usage is TRBV12-3 or TRBV12-4 and J usage is TRBJ2-4; D may be TRBD1 (6 bases). The CDR3 contains 13 residues. Trimming pared 0 bases from V and 12 bases from J, leaving 12 bases between. The CDR3 loop reads CASSLAGAADQYF. In DNA, the CDR3 is TGTGCCAGCAGTTTAGCGGGGGCAGCTGATCAGTACTTC.

This clonotype showed up many times. This sequence joins TRBV7-9 and TRBJ2-1; D ambiguous. Trimming removed 5 bases at V and 12 bases at J, with 14 bases between. The V gene's germline CDR1 is SEHNR and CDR2 FQNEAQ (reference sequence). The CDR3 spans 12 residues. As DNA, the CDR3 is TGTGCCAGCAGCCTTAACACGGAGCGGCAGTTCTTC. Encoded protein: CASSLNTERQFF.

This clonotype was detected many times. The chain carries TRBV3-1 and TRBJ2-1; either TRBD1 or TRBD2 may supply D (5 bases each). CDR1 and CDR2 (germline): LGHDT, YNNKEL (reference sequence). The CDR3 runs 13 residues. V was pared by 5 bases and J by 15 bases, with 20 bases between. In DNA, the CDR3 is TGTGCCAGCAGCGACTCTGGGGGAGCCTCGCTGTTCTTC. It specifies CASSDSGGASLFF.

This clonotype was counted ten times or more. This chain joins TRBV5-1 and TRBJ2-5; TRBD2 agrees at 13 bases. In germline, CDR1 is SGHRS, CDR2 YFSETQ. The ends lost 3 bases at V and 4 bases at J; junction bases unmatched: 3. The CDR3 length is 15 residues. CDR3 sequence reads: CASSYTSGGAETQYF. DNA for the CDR3: TGCGCCAGCAGCTACACTAGCGGGGGGGCAGAGACCCAGTACTTC.

This clonotype was recorded at least ten times. V usage is TRBV29-1 and J usage is TRBJ1-5; D is perhaps TRBD1 (6 bases). The CDR3 length is 13 residues. The V end lost 6 bases, the J end lost 3 bases, and 12 bases lay between the germline ends. Germline V gives CDR1 SQVTM, CDR2 ANQGSEA. CDR3: CSVEGDFNQPQHF. CDR3 DNA: TGCAGCGTCGAGGGGGACTTCAATCAGCCCCAGCATTTT.